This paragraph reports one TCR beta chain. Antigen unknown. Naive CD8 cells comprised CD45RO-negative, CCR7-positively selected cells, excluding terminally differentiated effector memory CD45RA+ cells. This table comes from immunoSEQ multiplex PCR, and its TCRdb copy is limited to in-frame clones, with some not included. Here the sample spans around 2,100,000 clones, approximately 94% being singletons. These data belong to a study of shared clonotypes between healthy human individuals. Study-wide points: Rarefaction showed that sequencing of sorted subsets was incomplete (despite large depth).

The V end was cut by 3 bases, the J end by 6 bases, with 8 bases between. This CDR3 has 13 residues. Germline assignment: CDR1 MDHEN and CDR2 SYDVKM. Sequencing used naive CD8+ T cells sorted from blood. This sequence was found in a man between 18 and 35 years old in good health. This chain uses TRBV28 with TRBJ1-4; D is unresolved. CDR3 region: CASSFRPDEKLFF. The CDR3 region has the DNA TGTGCCAGCAGTTTTCGGCCCGATGAAAAACTGTTTTTT.